The rows below give T cell receptor beta chains drawn from one sample of a study of cytotoxic CD8 clonotypes in ibrutinib-treated CLL. Libraries were prepared by immunoSEQ multiplex PCR; TCRdb keeps only in-frame clonotypes and omits some of them. The sample yields roughly 160,000 clones, over 65% seen once. The sequencing here drew on PBMCs, taken after 12 months of ibrutinib treatment. Receptors originate from a human donor with chronic lymphocytic leukemia. Both conserved end residues are part of each CDR3. A D gene is named only where the DNA matches it firmly. Size values are once, few and many counts, or a class for expanded clones, and some rows have none.

d_call	v_call	clone_size	j_call	cdr3_aa	cdr3_nt
TRBD2	TRBV19	NA	TRBJ2-5	CASSNGRAETQYF	TGTGCCAGTAGTAATGGGAGGGCGGAGACCCAGTACTTC
TRBD1	TRBV7-2	NA	TRBJ2-2	CASSLAGRGHTGELFF	TGTGCCAGCAGCTTAGCGGGCAGGGGGCACACCGGGGAGCTGTTTTTT
NA	TRBV19	few	TRBJ1-1	CASSLRTGNTEAFF	TGTGCCAGTAGTCTGAGGACCGGGAACACTGAAGCTTTCTTT
NA	TRBV28	NA	TRBJ1-1	CASSPVALGDTEAFF	TGTGCCAGCAGTCCCGTAGCTTTAGGGGACACTGAAGCTTTCTTT
TRBD2	TRBV4-3	NA	TRBJ2-1	CASSQDSGGSPYNEQFF	TGCGCCAGCAGCCAAGATAGCGGGGGGTCCCCCTACAATGAGCAGTTCTTC
NA	TRBV19	NA	TRBJ2-1	CASSPPGMSVNEQFF	TGTGCCAGTAGTCCCCCGGGAATGTCTGTCAATGAGCAGTTCTTC
TRBD2	TRBV6-1	NA	TRBJ2-2	CASSFAGEYTGELFF	TGTGCCAGCAGTTTTGCGGGGGAATACACCGGGGAGCTGTTTTTT
NA	TRBV5-8	NA	TRBJ2-7	CASTLHLPGYEQYF	TGTGCCAGCACCCTACATCTCCCGGGCTACGAGCAGTACTTC
NA	TRBV30	NA	TRBJ2-7	CAWSVRDEQYF	TGTGCCTGGAGTGTAAGGGACGAGCAGTACTTC
TRBD1	TRBV18	once	TRBJ1-1	CASSPGQGATEAFF	TGTGCCAGCTCCCCAGGACAGGGGGCCACTGAAGCTTTCTTT
NA	TRBV11-2	NA	TRBJ2-7	CASSLGRGPPYEQYF	TGTGCCAGCAGCTTAGGCCGGGGGCCACCCTACGAGCAGTACTTC